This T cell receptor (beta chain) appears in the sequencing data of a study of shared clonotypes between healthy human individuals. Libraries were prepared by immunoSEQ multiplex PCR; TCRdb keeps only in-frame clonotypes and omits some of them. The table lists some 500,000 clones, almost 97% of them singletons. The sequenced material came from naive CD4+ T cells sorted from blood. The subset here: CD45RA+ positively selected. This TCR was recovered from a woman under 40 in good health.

DNA of the CDR3: TGTGCCACCTACAGCTCAGTGGGACAGCCCCAGCATTTT. This translates into CATYSSVGQPQHF. The chain links TRBV28 to TRBJ1-5; D call uncertain. Germline loops: CDR1 MDHEN, CDR2 SYDVKM. CDR3 length equals 13 residues. The germline V and J ends were trimmed by 10 bases and 7 bases, with 17 bases remaining between them.